This TCR beta chain was captured in a study of blood T cell repertoires in COVID-19. Looking at the study overall: From the United States, Italy and Spain came samples of acute and convalescent COVID-19. Sources were T cells, B-cell-depleted T cells, or PBMCs; the material itself was cDNA or gDNA.

In the source study's methods: Nucleated cell counts were estimated from reference gene primer amplification. Profiling relied on immunoSEQ multiplex PCR, and the TCRdb table lists in-frame clones only, not all of them. That table gives V, J and clone size, and the DNA gave D and trimming. This sample has about 140,000 clones, with 84% found just once. The CDR3 runs 15 residues. Germline lookup yields CDR1 SGHAT and CDR2 FQNNGV. Between the trimmed V and J ends, which lost 2 bases and 3 bases, there was a span of 13 bases. Input material: peripheral blood. The chain employs TRBV11-2 and TRBJ2-5, with D possibly matching TRBD1 (5 bases). This TCR came from an elderly woman in a cohort sampled during active or convalescent COVID-19. CDR3 in DNA: TGTGCCAGCAGCTTACGGGCAGGGATGGAAGAGACCCAGTACTTC. Its protein is CASSLRAGMEETQYF.